Only a few counts were recorded for the clone carrying this T cell receptor (beta chain). The antigen remains undetermined. Within the sample, other DNA sequences also encode this same CDR3. This sample was included in a study of beta chain features in type 1 diabetes. Regarding the study as a whole: The study found fewer insertions and more deletions at VDJ junctions in type 1 diabetes patients.

With 7 bases clipped from V and 3 bases from J, the junction kept 9 bases outside the gene matches. The germline V gene encodes CDR1 SGHTA and CDR2 FQGNSA. The CDR3 totals 15 residues. The whole isolated RNA underwent reverse transcription, so sequencing captured expressed TCRB transcripts. Generated by immunoSEQ multiplex PCR, the TCRdb table keeps only in-frame clones and is missing some. The repertoire consists of 680,000 or so clones, with roughly a sixth occurring once and the leading ten covering under 0.095%. Sample: naive CD4+ T cells from blood. The V call is TRBV7-2, the J call TRBJ2-1, with TRBD1 matching over 7 bases. This TCR was recovered from a man younger than 35 in good health. CDR3 nucleotide sequence: TGTGCCAGCAACCCTCGACAGGGAGTCTACAATGAGCAGTTCTTC. Translation: CASNPRQGVYNEQFF.